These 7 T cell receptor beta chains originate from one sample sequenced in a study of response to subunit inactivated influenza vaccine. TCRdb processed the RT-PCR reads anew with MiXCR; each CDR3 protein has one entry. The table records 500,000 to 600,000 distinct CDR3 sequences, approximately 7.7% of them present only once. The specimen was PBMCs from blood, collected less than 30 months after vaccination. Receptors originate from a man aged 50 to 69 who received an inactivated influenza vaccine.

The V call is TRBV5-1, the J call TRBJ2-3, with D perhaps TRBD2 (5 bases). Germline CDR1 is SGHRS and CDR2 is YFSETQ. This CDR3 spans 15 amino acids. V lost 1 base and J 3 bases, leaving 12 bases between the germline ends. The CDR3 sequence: CASSLPGERTDTQYF. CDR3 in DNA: TGCGCCAGCAGCTTGCCTGGGGAGAGGACAGATACGCAGTATTTT.

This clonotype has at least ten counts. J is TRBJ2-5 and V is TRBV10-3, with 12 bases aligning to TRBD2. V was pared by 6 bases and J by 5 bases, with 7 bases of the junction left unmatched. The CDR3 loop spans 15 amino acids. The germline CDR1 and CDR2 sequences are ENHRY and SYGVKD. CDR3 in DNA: TGTGCCATCAGCCCTAGCGGGAGGGCCGGGGAGACCCAGTACTTC. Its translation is CAISPSGRAGETQYF.

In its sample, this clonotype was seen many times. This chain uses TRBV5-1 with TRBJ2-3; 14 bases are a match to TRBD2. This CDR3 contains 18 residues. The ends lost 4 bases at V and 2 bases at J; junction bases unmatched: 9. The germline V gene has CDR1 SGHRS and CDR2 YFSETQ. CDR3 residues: CASSKGTSGRPFTDTQYF. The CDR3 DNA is TGCGCCAGCAGCAAAGGGACTAGCGGGAGACCCTTCACAGATACGCAGTATTTT.

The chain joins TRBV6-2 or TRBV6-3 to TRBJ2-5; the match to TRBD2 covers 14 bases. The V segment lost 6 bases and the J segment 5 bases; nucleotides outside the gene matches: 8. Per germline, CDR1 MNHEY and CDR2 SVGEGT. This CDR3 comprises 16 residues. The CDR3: CASRPPGLAGVETQYF. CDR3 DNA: TGTGCCAGCAGACCGCCGGGACTAGCGGGAGTTGAGACCCAGTACTTC.

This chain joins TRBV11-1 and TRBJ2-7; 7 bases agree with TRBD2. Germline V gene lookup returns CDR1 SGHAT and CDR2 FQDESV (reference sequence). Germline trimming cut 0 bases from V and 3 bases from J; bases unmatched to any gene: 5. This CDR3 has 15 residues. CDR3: CASSLAPGGIYEQYF. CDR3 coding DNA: TGTGCCAGCAGCTTAGCCCCCGGGGGGATCTACGAGCAGTACTTC.

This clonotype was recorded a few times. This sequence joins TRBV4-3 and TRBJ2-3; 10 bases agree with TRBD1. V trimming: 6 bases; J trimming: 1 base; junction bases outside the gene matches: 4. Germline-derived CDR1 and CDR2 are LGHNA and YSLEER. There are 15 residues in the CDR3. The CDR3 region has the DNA TGCGCCAGCAGACTCGGGACAGGGGGCACAGATACGCAGTATTTT. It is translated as CASRLGTGGTDTQYF.

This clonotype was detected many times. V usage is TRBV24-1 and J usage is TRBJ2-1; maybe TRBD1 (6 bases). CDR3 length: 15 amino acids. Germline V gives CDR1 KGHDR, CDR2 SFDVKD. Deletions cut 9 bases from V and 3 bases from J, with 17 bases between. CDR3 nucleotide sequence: TGTGCCACCTCCCCGACCGGGACAAACTACAATGAGCAGTTCTTC. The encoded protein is CATSPTGTNYNEQFF.